This T cell receptor beta chain was retrieved from a study of low-dose radiotherapy and immunotherapy resistance in tumors. Across the study: For Cohort 1, fractions of 0.5 Gy were given every 2 weeks, reaching 6.5 Gy overall.

cDNA synthesis used a TRAV/TRBV-specific primer set for both chains. TCR amplification used around 20 PCR cycles, a constant-region primer and a V-primer adapter. TCRdb re-analysed the reads in MiXCR, keeping a single row per CDR3 protein. The sample records 55,000 to 70,000 distinct CDR3 sequences, 25% being singletons. The V gene end was trimmed by 4 bases and the J gene end by 9 bases; junction bases not matched to a gene: 13. The CDR3 length is 16 residues. CDR1 SGHRS and CDR2 YFSETQ come from the germline V gene. The time point was: before trial treatment. Donors were administered nivolumab, ipilimumab, aspirin and low-dose cyclophosphamide, together with low-dose radiotherapy. This clonotype ranks as medium-sized (0.01 to 0.1%).

V gene TRBV5-1 combines with J gene TRBJ1-6; 7 bases line up with TRBD1. The sample was PBMCs, taken before treatment. The sequence came from a male donor with prostate cancer. The CDR3 DNA sequence: TGCGCCAGCAGCCCAAGTCAGGGGGGTTCAAGTTCACCCCTCCACTTT. This codes for CASSPSQGGSSSPLHF.